This T cell receptor (beta chain) appears in the sequencing data of a study of shared clonotypes between healthy human individuals. Study-wide results and caveats: The small donor group covered limited genetic and exposure diversity.

About this clone: Its target is unknown.

Sequencing used immunoSEQ multiplex PCR; TCRdb keeps in-frame clones, though not all of them. The sample lists roughly 2.5 million clones, approximately 94% seen once, with 0.13% to 0.15% in the top ten. The CDR3 extends over 12 amino acids. Germline CDR1 reads SGHAT; CDR2 reads FQNNGV. V lost 5 bases and J lost 7, with 12 bases in between. Sequencing input: naive CD4+ T cells sorted from blood. The subset is: CD45RA+ positively selected. This TCR derives from a man younger than 35 in good health. This chain uses TRBV11-2 with TRBJ2-7; no firm D call. As DNA, the CDR3 is TGTGCCAGCAGCCACGATGTTTTGGAGCAGTACTTC. Amino acids: CASSHDVLEQYF. Filled out from reference TRBV11-2 and TRBJ2-7, the complete variable domain reads EAGVAQSPRYKIIEKRQSVAFWCNPISGHATLYWYQQILGQGPKLLIQFQNNGVVDDSQLPKDRFSAERLKGVDSTLKIQPAKLEDSAVYLCASSHDVLEQYFGPGTRLTVT.